This TCR beta chain was recovered during a study of T cell responses to AZD1222 COVID-19 vaccine. For this clone: Its specificity is unknown.

Study-level results: With dominance at 160-218 and 743-854, vaccine-associated CD4 TCRs spanned spike. Donors, mostly white British, included more females; clonal diversity was possibly underestimated. Just a handful of AZD1222 recipients were seropositive at baseline.

Generated by immunoSEQ multiplex PCR, the TCRdb table keeps only in-frame clones and is missing some. The top ten clones hold around 10% of a sample with 90,000 to 150,000 clones, approximately 90% of them seen once. Losses at the gene ends were 3 bases for V and 2 bases for J; bases not matched to a gene: 8. The CDR3 consists of 17 residues. Germline CDR1 SNHLY, CDR2 FYNNEI. This chain links TRBV2 with TRBJ2-3; 10 nucleotides line up with TRBD2. Here the sequenced sample was peripheral blood, taken on day 0 of AZD1222 vaccination. The receptor was derived from an adult in good health. DNA of the CDR3: TGTGCCAGCAGTGATGGGTCAGCGGGAGGGATCACAGATACGCAGTATTTT. Translated, it gives CASSDGSAGGITDTQYF.